Each of the 10 T cell receptor beta chains below was sequenced from the same sample in a study of T cell responses to AZD1222 COVID-19 vaccine. Data came from immunoSEQ multiplex PCR; TCRdb stores just in-frame clones and leaves some out. The data contain about 86,000 clones, approximately 80% of them singletons. Source: peripheral blood, taken on day 0 of AZD1222 vaccination. The receptors come from an adult in good health.

The chain is built from TRBV28 and TRBJ1-1, with D perhaps TRBD1 (5 bases). Germline V gene lookup returns CDR1 MDHEN and CDR2 SYDVKM. The V and J ends lost 3 bases and 2 bases respectively, with 10 bases between them. CDR3 length equals 14 residues. In DNA form, the CDR3 reads TGTGCCAGCAGTTTTGGGGGGATTAACACTGAAGCTTTCTTT. Its protein is CASSFGGINTEAFF.

This clone was observed once. V and J are TRBV5-1 and TRBJ1-4, with 7 bases aligning to TRBD1. The V and J ends lost 0 bases and 8 bases, in that order; junction bases with no gene match: 7. The germline V gene has CDR1 SGHRS and CDR2 YFSETQ. The CDR3 spans 15 residues. CDR3 residues: CASSLVGAQGEKLFF. The CDR3 nucleotides are TGCGCCAGCAGCTTGGTGGGCGCACAGGGGGAAAAACTGTTTTTT. Looking up the rest from reference TRBV5-1 and TRBJ1-4 gives the full variable domain: KAGVTQTPRYLIKTRGQQVTLSCSPISGHRSVSWYQQTPGQGLQFLFEYFSETQRNKGNFPGRFSGRQFSNSRSEMNVSTLELGDSALYLCASSLVGAQGEKLFFGSGTQLSVL.

This chain links TRBV18 with TRBJ2-5; 9 nucleotides agree with TRBD1. Germline values: CDR1 KGHSH, CDR2 LQKENI. The length of the CDR3 is 16 residues. V lost 0 bases, J lost 4 bases, and 6 bases stayed unmatched. CDR3 protein: CASSPPTTGGTETQYF. DNA of the CDR3: TGTGCCAGCTCACCACCTACGACAGGGGGGACAGAGACCCAGTACTTC.

The chain couples TRBV19 to TRBJ2-1; tentative D call: TRBD2 (6 bases). The CDR3 runs 18 residues. CDR1 and CDR2 from the germline V gene are LNHDA and SQIVND (reference sequence). V was shortened by 4 bases and J by 5 bases, with 24 bases between the two germline ends. This CDR3 is CASSNNLVLLAIDNEQFF. In DNA, the CDR3 is TGTGCCAGTAGTAATAACCTGGTCCTTCTAGCGATAGACAATGAGCAGTTCTTC.

The chain has TRBV19 and TRBJ2-7, with D tentatively TRBD1 (6 bases). Germline values: CDR1 LNHDA, CDR2 SQIVND (reference sequence). V was shortened by 3 bases and J by 1 base, with 19 bases between the two germline ends. The CDR3 runs 17 residues. For the CDR3, the DNA is TGTGCCAGTAGTATTGGCCCCCGTGGCAGGGGATCCTACGAGCAGTACTTC. As protein: CASSIGPRGRGSYEQYF. Looking up the rest from reference TRBV19 and TRBJ2-7 gives the full variable domain: DGGITQSPKYLFRKEGQNVTLSCEQNLNHDAMYWYRQDPGQGLRLIYYSQIVNDFQKGDIAEGYSVSREKKESFPLTVTSAQKNPTAFYLCASSIGPRGRGSYEQYFGPGTRLTVT.

This sequence joins TRBV9 and TRBJ2-3; TRBD1 matches 7 bases. The CDR3 runs 17 residues. V trimming: 4 bases; J trimming: 2 bases; junction bases outside the gene matches: 13. From germline, CDR1 is SGDLS and CDR2 YYNGEE. CDR3 loop: CASSPRGTGAITDTQYF. The CDR3 DNA reads TGTGCCAGCAGCCCCCGCGGTACAGGGGCGATCACAGATACGCAGTATTTT.

The rearrangement links TRBV2 to TRBJ2-2; D possibly corresponds to TRBD2 (5 bases). V was clipped by 9 bases and J by 0 bases, with 11 bases between them. The CDR3 is 14 amino acids. Germline CDR1 is SNHLY and CDR2 is FYNNEI. The DNA of the CDR3 is TGTGCCAGAAGGAGGTTTTCGAACACCGGGGAGCTGTTTTTT. It yields the protein CARRRFSNTGELFF.

For this clone: Its ends do not fully match the called genes, so a read error is possible. The chain combines TRBV18 with TRBJ1-1; D is ambiguous. The CDR3 sequence is 15 residues long. Germline CDR1 reads KGHSH; CDR2 reads LQKENI. The CDR3 loop is CASSPPRDTNTEAFF. CDR3 in DNA: TGTGCCAGCTCCCCACCAAGAGATACGAACACTGAAGCTTTCTTT.

CDR3 amino acids: CASSQGAAGGLNEQFF. The CDR3 DNA sequence: TGTGCCAGCAGCCAAGGGGCAGCGGGAGGGCTCAATGAGCAGTTCTTC. The chain is built from TRBV3-1 (or the pseudogene TRBV3-2) and TRBJ2-1; 10 bases are a match to TRBD2. Germline-derived CDR1 and CDR2 are LGHDT and YNNKEL (reference sequence). V lost 1 base, J lost 6 bases, and 6 bases stayed unmatched. This CDR3 has 16 residues.

The gene calls are TRBV3-1 (or the pseudogene TRBV3-2) and TRBJ1-4; possibly TRBD1 for D (6 bases). V was cut by 0 bases and J by 10 bases, with 15 bases left in between. In germline, CDR1 is LGHDT, CDR2 YNNKEL (reference sequence). The CDR3 contains 15 residues. This CDR3 reads CASSQDQTGVGKLFF. CDR3 nucleotide sequence: TGTGCCAGCAGCCAAGATCAGACAGGAGTCGGAAAACTGTTTTTT.